These 10 T cell receptor beta chains were sequenced from one sample in a study of lymphopenia after photon versus proton radiotherapy (dated by TCRdb to about 2019). Receptors were amplified or captured by the immunoSEQ multiplex PCR assay. TCRdb's version of the immuneACCESS table is confined to in-frame rearrangements and falls short of the full clone set. An unresolved V gene accounts for under half of the shortfall where checked; the remainder is of unknown origin. In all, the sample holds under 20,000 clones, and 70% to 90% of those were seen once. More than 8.5% of the sample lies in the top ten. The sequences come from peripheral blood, collected from a patient treated with proton-based radiotherapy. Receptor source: a man in his 70s with pancreatic cancer.

The V call is TRBV6-1, the J call TRBJ1-2; a weak D match, TRBD1 (5 bases). The germline CDR1 and CDR2 sequences are MNHNS and SASEGT. V was cut by 8 bases and J by 4 bases, with 20 bases left in between. The CDR3 is 15 residues long. In DNA, the CDR3 is TGTGCCAGCGCGGGCAGGGTTCCCCTCCGCTATGGCTACACCTTC. It yields the protein CASAGRVPLRYGYTF.

The chain has TRBV9 and TRBJ2-7, with D perhaps TRBD1 (7 bases). Germline V gene lookup returns CDR1 SGDLS and CDR2 YYNGEE. V lost 0 bases to trimming and J lost 12 bases, with 16 bases between them. This CDR3 contains 13 residues. CDR3 residues: CASSVAGAGGLYF. The DNA for the CDR3 is TGTGCCAGCAGCGTAGCTGGGGCAGGGGGGCTGTACTTC.

The chain has TRBV7-6 and TRBJ2-7; no firm D call. The CDR3 runs to 14 residues. The V end lost 1 base, the J end lost 2 bases, and 9 bases lay between the germline ends. Germline V gene sequence: CDR1 SGHVS, CDR2 FNYEAQ. In DNA, the CDR3 is TGTGCCAGCAGCTTAGACGAACTACCCTACGAGCAGTACTTC. It codes for CASSLDELPYEQYF.

V gene TRBV7-6 combines with J gene TRBJ2-5; perhaps TRBD1 as D (5 bases). This CDR3 has 14 residues. Germline V lookup: CDR1 SGHVS, CDR2 FNYEAQ. Trimming pared 5 bases from V and 4 bases from J, leaving 14 bases between. The CDR3 is CASSRTQVGETQYF. The DNA of the CDR3 is TGTGCCAGCAGCCGCACACAGGTGGGAGAGACCCAGTACTTC. The whole variable domain, filled in from reference TRBV7-6 and TRBJ2-5, reads GAGVSQSPRYKVTKRGQDVALRCDPISGHVSLYWYRQALGQGPEFLTYFNYEAQQDKSGLPNDRFSAERPEGSISTLTIQRTEQRDSAMYRCASSRTQVGETQYFGPGTRLLVL.

The chain recombines TRBV7-8 with TRBJ1-5; 10 nucleotides agree with TRBD1. The CDR3 runs 16 residues. Trimming removed 4 bases from V and 1 base from J; junction bases left unmatched: 4. Per the germline V gene, CDR1 is SGHVS and CDR2 is FQNEAQ. CDR3 nucleotide sequence: TGTGCCAGCAGCTCAAGACAGGGGGCGAGCAATCAGCCCCAGCATTTT. The encoded protein is CASSSRQGASNQPQHF.

This sequence joins TRBV9 and TRBJ1-2, with no clear D. Per the germline V gene, CDR1 is SGDLS and CDR2 is YYNGEE. V lost 1 base to trimming and J lost 3 bases, with 19 bases between them. This CDR3 has 17 amino acids. The CDR3 sequence: CASSVSPLKAVDYGYTF. CDR3 DNA sequence: TGTGCCAGCAGCGTAAGCCCGCTTAAAGCTGTCGACTATGGCTACACCTTC.

This chain connects TRBV10-1 to TRBJ1-2; D gene unclear. V was shortened by 0 bases and J by 5 bases, with 16 bases between the two germline ends. Looked up from germline, CDR1 is WNHNN and CDR2 is SYGVQD (reference sequence). This CDR3 region has 16 residues. The CDR3 is CASSESRQPAQYGYTF. The CDR3 DNA reads TGCGCCAGCAGTGAGTCGCGGCAGCCGGCCCAATATGGCTACACCTTC.

V is TRBV6-1 and J is TRBJ2-3, with no clear D. With 4 bases removed from V and 4 bases from J, the gap between germline ends came to 9 bases. The CDR3 is 13 residues long. Looked up from germline, CDR1 is MNHNS and CDR2 is SASEGT. This chain's CDR3 is CASSATRPDTQYF. The CDR3 DNA sequence: TGTGCCAGCAGTGCGACACGGCCAGATACGCAGTATTTT.

This clone has just a few counts. This rearrangement joins TRBV6-6 to TRBJ1-1; D uncertain. Germline V gene sequence: CDR1 MNHNY, CDR2 SVGAGI (reference sequence). The CDR3 is 15 amino acids. Trimming shortened V by 6 bases and J by 3 bases, and 17 bases separated the two germline ends. CDR3 nucleotides: TGTGCCAGCAGAACGGGGTGGGGTGGGGACACTGAAGCTTTCTTT. Protein product: CASRTGWGGDTEAFF.

A note on this clone: The sample has other DNA sequences that encode this CDR3 too. This chain joins TRBV6-1 and TRBJ1-1; D might be TRBD1 (5 bases). Between the trimmed V and J ends, which lost 3 bases and 1 base, there was a span of 6 bases. Germline-derived CDR1 and CDR2 are MNHNS and SASEGT. The CDR3 covers 13 residues. CDR3 nucleotides: TGTGCCAGCAGTGAGGGACGGAACACTGAAGCTTTCTTT. Its translation: CASSEGRNTEAFF.